These 25 T cell receptor beta chains came from one sample sequenced in a study of shared clonotypes between healthy human individuals (dated by TCRdb to 2020 to 2022). Library construction relied on the immunoSEQ multiplex PCR assay. TCRdb holds this immuneACCESS table with in-frame rearrangements only. Some clones are missing; in checked studies, unresolved V genes explain under half, and the rest has no known cause. The sample has around 2.1 million clones on record, under 95% of them singletons. The ten largest clones take up 1.5% to 2% of the sample. CD8 naive samples were CD45RO-negative cells positively selected for CCR7, giving a CD45RA+CCR7+ population that excluded TemRA cells. The sample consisted of naive CD8+ T cells from PBMCs. The cell subset or site label, as the study defines it: CD45RA+CCR7+. These receptors were obtained from a man aged 18 to 29 in good health. Some clones in this sample may be carry-over from other donors' samples.

Concerning this clone itself: In the same sample, other DNA sequences code for this CDR3. J is TRBJ1-1 and V is TRBV9; D remains unclear. Per the germline V gene, CDR1 is SGDLS and CDR2 is YYNGEE. Trimming removed 1 base at V and 2 bases at J, with 6 bases between. The CDR3 covers 13 residues. The CDR3 DNA is TGTGCCAGCAGCGTACGAGGAAACACTGAAGCTTTCTTT. This translates into CASSVRGNTEAFF. Supplemented by reference TRBV9 and TRBJ1-1, the full variable domain reads DSGVTQTPKHLITATGQRVTLRCSPRSGDLSVYWYQQSLDQGLQFLIQYYNGEERAKGNILERFSAQQFPDLHSELNLSSLELGDSALYFCASSVRGNTEAFFGQGTRLTVV.

The chain couples TRBV19 to TRBJ1-5, with a weak D call TRBD1 (5 bases). The CDR3 length is 15 residues. Germline CDR1 reads LNHDA; CDR2 reads SQIVND (reference sequence). The V end lost 4 bases, the J end lost 2 bases, and 12 bases lay between the germline ends. In DNA form, the CDR3 reads TGTGCCAGTAGTAAAAAGGACACCGGCAATCAGCCCCAGCATTTT. This gives the protein CASSKKDTGNQPQHF.

This clone has just one count. V and J are TRBV29-1 and TRBJ1-2; D uncertain. The V gene lost 3 bases and the J gene lost 3 bases, with 17 bases spanning the gap. CDR1 SQVTM and CDR2 ANQGSEA come from the germline V gene. The CDR3 length is 15 residues. CDR3 protein: CSVDARPEKDYGYTF. For the CDR3, the DNA is TGCAGCGTTGACGCCAGGCCAGAGAAGGACTATGGCTACACCTTC.

The chain carries TRBV2 and TRBJ2-7, with a tentative D call TRBD2 (6 bases). Per germline, CDR1 SNHLY and CDR2 FYNNEI. This CDR3 spans 16 amino acids. V was pared by 4 bases and J by 4 bases, with 20 bases between. CDR3 residues: CASSALSPSANYEQYF. The CDR3 DNA reads TGTGCCAGCAGTGCCCTTTCCCCTAGCGCGAATTACGAGCAGTACTTC. Variable domain in full (rest from reference TRBV2 and TRBJ2-7): EPEVTQTPSHQVTQMGQEVILRCVPISNHLYFYWYRQILGQKVEFLVSFYNNEISEKSEIFDDQFSVERPDGSNFTLKIRSTKLEDSAMYFCASSALSPSANYEQYFGPGTRLTVT.

The gene calls are TRBV21-1 and TRBJ1-3; the DNA was not used to check the table's D call, TRBD1. TRBV21-1 is shown as a pseudogene. The CDR3 runs to 18 residues. CDR3 bases: TGTGCCAGCAGCACTCAAGCTAGTGTTTCAGGGCCTGGAAACACCATATATTTT. It codes for CASSTQASVSGPGNTIYF.

This sequence joins TRBV19 and TRBJ2-2; tentative D call: TRBD2 (5 bases). V lost 1 base and J 4 bases, leaving 19 bases between the germline ends. The CDR3 sequence is 18 residues long. CDR1 and CDR2 (germline): LNHDA, SQIVND (reference sequence). This chain's CDR3 is CASSIVAGPPRGTGELFF. The CDR3 DNA is TGTGCCAGTAGTATAGTCGCTGGGCCGCCACGGGGCACCGGGGAGCTGTTTTTT.

This clone was counted a single time. The chain carries TRBV28 and TRBJ2-5; maybe TRBD1 (6 bases). The V gene lost 6 bases and the J gene lost 2 bases, with 16 bases spanning the gap. The CDR3 runs 15 residues. Germline CDR1 is MDHEN and CDR2 is SYDVKM. The chain's CDR3 is CASSPAPRGQETQYF. CDR3 nucleotides: TGTGCCAGCAGCCCCGCCCCCAGGGGACAAGAGACCCAGTACTTC.

CDR3 protein: CATSRGDGREAFF. CDR3 DNA: TGTGCCACCAGCAGGGGGGACGGACGTGAAGCTTTCTTT. The gene calls are TRBV15 and TRBJ1-1; possibly TRBD1 for D (5 bases). The V end was cut by 3 bases, the J end by 7 bases, with 12 bases between. In germline, CDR1 is LNHNV, CDR2 YYDKDF (reference sequence). This CDR3 has 13 amino acids.

The chain links TRBV28 to TRBJ2-7; D not certain. Germline V gene lookup returns CDR1 MDHEN and CDR2 SYDVKM. This CDR3 comprises 13 residues. V lost 6 bases to trimming and J lost 4 bases, with 13 bases between them. The CDR3: CASRPRFGYEQYF. CDR3 DNA sequence: TGTGCCAGCAGACCCCGCTTCGGGTACGAGCAGTACTTC.

The chain couples TRBV7-9 to TRBJ2-7; perhaps TRBD2 as D (5 bases). This CDR3 is built from 14 residues. From germline, CDR1 is SEHNR and CDR2 FQNEAQ (reference sequence). V shed 1 base and J shed 3 bases, with 10 bases lying between them. DNA for the CDR3: TGTGCCAGCAGCTTAGGGGAGAAACTCTACGAGCAGTACTTC. Protein: CASSLGEKLYEQYF.

This clone was counted a single time. The chain has TRBV28 and TRBJ2-7; D gene uncertain. The germline V and J ends were trimmed by 3 bases and 0 bases, with 15 bases remaining between them. Germline V gene sequence: CDR1 MDHEN, CDR2 SYDVKM. The CDR3 contains 16 residues. This CDR3 reads CASSFRKARNSYEQYF. The CDR3, as DNA: TGTGCCAGCAGTTTCCGCAAGGCCAGGAACTCCTACGAGCAGTACTTC.

The chain has TRBV6-4 and TRBJ2-1; TRBD1 is a possible D gene (5 bases). Germline V CDR1 and CDR2: MRHNA, SNTAGT. V gave up 0 bases and J gave up 3 bases, with 12 bases separating them. This CDR3 has 16 amino acids. The CDR3 nucleotides are TGTGCCAGCAGTGACTCGAAGGGGTCGGGCTACAATGAGCAGTTCTTC. This codes for CASSDSKGSGYNEQFF.

The chain has TRBV14 and TRBJ2-3; possible D gene TRBD1, 5 bases. This CDR3 spans 16 amino acids. Germline loops: CDR1 SGHDN, CDR2 FVKESK. V was cut by 4 bases and J by 2 bases, with 16 bases left in between. The DNA of the CDR3 is TGTGCCAGCAGCCCCCGCACAGGCTTTACCACAGATACGCAGTATTTT. This codes for CASSPRTGFTTDTQYF.

This clone was found a few times. The gene calls are TRBV11-2 and TRBJ2-5; D might be TRBD1 or TRBD2, each matching 6 bases. The CDR3 extends over 13 amino acids. Germline V gene sequence: CDR1 SGHAT, CDR2 FQNNGV. The germline V and J ends were trimmed by 8 bases and 1 base, with 11 bases remaining between them. The CDR3 protein is CASWGAGQETQYF. For the CDR3, the DNA is TGTGCCAGCTGGGGGGCAGGCCAAGAGACCCAGTACTTC.

The V and J genes are TRBV11-3 and TRBJ2-3; either TRBD1 or TRBD2 may fit D (5 bases each). CDR1 is SGHNT, CDR2 YENEEA, per germline. This CDR3 spans 14 amino acids. The V and J ends lost 4 bases and 5 bases respectively, with 13 bases between them. The CDR3 here is CASSSRDGEDTQYF. The CDR3 region has the DNA TGTGCCAGCAGCTCGAGGGACGGTGAAGATACGCAGTATTTT. Complete variable domain (other parts from reference TRBV11-3 and TRBJ2-3): EAGVVQSPRYKIIEKKQPVAFWCNPISGHNTLYWYLQNLGQGPELLIRYENEEAVDDSQLPKDRFSAERLKGVDSTLKIQPAELGDSAVYLCASSSRDGEDTQYFGPGTRLTVL.

V is TRBV14 and J is TRBJ2-1; 11 bases agree with TRBD2. Germline values: CDR1 SGHDN, CDR2 FVKESK. CDR3 length equals 22 residues. J gave up 0 bases and V 0 bases, and 16 bases lay outside the gene matches. The CDR3 sequence is CASSQDLLTPGLAVVSYNEQFF. In DNA form, the CDR3 reads TGTGCCAGCAGCCAAGATCTCCTTACACCGGGACTAGCGGTTGTCTCCTACAATGAGCAGTTCTTC.

The chain uses TRBV27 and TRBJ1-2, with D unclear. The CDR3 has 14 residues. CDR1 MNHEY and CDR2 SMNVEV come from the germline V gene (reference sequence). V was shortened by 8 bases and J by 7 bases, with 20 bases between the two germline ends. The chain's CDR3 is CASGEASSGSGYTF. CDR3 DNA: TGTGCCAGCGGGGAGGCGAGCTCCGGAAGTGGCTACACCTTC.

This clone was observed a handful of times. The DNA of the CDR3 is TGTGCCAGCAGTTTATCGTCCAGGATGAGCAATCAGCCCCAGCATTTT. Its protein product is CASSLSSRMSNQPQHF. J is TRBJ1-5 and V is TRBV27; D is unresolved. Germline lookup yields CDR1 MNHEY and CDR2 SMNVEV (reference sequence). The length of the CDR3 is 16 residues. Trimming pared 0 bases from V and 1 base from J, leaving 10 bases between.

As regards this clone: Other DNA sequences in this specimen translate into the identical CDR3. This chain connects TRBV7-9 to TRBJ2-7; no clear D. V was cut by 5 bases and J by 2 bases, with 7 bases left in between. Germline V CDR1 and CDR2: SEHNR, FQNEAQ (reference sequence). The CDR3 extends over 12 amino acids. The CDR3 loop is CASSLLAYEQYF. The CDR3 DNA reads as TGTGCCAGCAGCCTGTTGGCCTACGAGCAGTACTTC.

In its sample, this clone was seen a few times. The sample contains more than one DNA sequence encoding this CDR3. CDR3 region: CASRDRDSYNEQFF. The CDR3 nucleotides are TGTGCCAGCAGAGACAGGGACAGCTACAATGAGCAGTTCTTC. The J gene is TRBJ2-1, the V gene TRBV2, with 7 nucleotides matching TRBD1. This CDR3 contains 14 residues. V was clipped by 6 bases and J by 3 bases; unmatched bases: 5. The germline V gene has CDR1 SNHLY and CDR2 FYNNEI.

A note on this clone: At the DNA level, this CDR3 is encoded by other sequences in the same sample as well. The V gene is TRBV6-1, the J gene TRBJ2-7, with D perhaps matching TRBD1 (5 bases). Germline V gene lookup returns CDR1 MNHNS and CDR2 SASEGT. The CDR3 has 12 amino acids. V was shortened by 2 bases and J by 3 bases, with 5 bases between the two germline ends. For the CDR3, the DNA is TGTGCCAGCAGTGAAAGGGGCTACGAGCAGTACTTC. It translates to CASSERGYEQYF.

V usage is TRBV5-1 and J usage is TRBJ1-2; no clear D. Looked up from germline, CDR1 is SGHRS and CDR2 is YFSETQ. V was pared by 4 bases and J by 5 bases, with 18 bases between. CDR3 length: 15 amino acids. CDR3 amino acids: CASSMRLPEAYGYTF. In DNA, the CDR3 is TGCGCCAGCAGCATGAGACTCCCCGAGGCGTATGGCTACACCTTC.

This clone was detected only once. This chain connects TRBV29-1 to TRBJ1-2; a weak D match, TRBD1 (5 bases). Germline V gene lookup returns CDR1 SQVTM and CDR2 ANQGSEA. V was shortened by 3 bases and J by 8 bases, with 22 bases between the two germline ends. This CDR3 is built from 15 residues. This CDR3 reads CSVEGPASRFGGYTF. CDR3 bases: TGCAGCGTTGAGGGGCCAGCATCCCGTTTTGGGGGCTACACCTTC. Together with reference TRBV29-1 and TRBJ1-2, the CDR3 gives the full variable domain: SAVISQKPSRDICQRGTSLTIQCQVDSQVTMMFWYRQQPGQSLTLIATANQGSEATYESGFVIDKFPISRPNLTFSTLTVSNMSPEDSSIYLCSVEGPASRFGGYTFGSGTRLTVV.

The chain uses TRBV4-1 and TRBJ1-4; D perhaps matches TRBD1 (5 bases). The V end lost 4 bases, the J end lost 3 bases, and 18 bases lay between the germline ends. CDR1 and CDR2 from the germline V gene are MGHRA and YSYEKL. The CDR3 contains 17 residues. This CDR3 reads CASSRPPGAGANEKLFF. CDR3 sequence (DNA): TGCGCCAGCAGCCGCCCCCCTGGGGCAGGAGCTAATGAAAAACTGTTTTTT.

The genes are TRBV28 and TRBJ1-5, with 9 bases that match TRBD1. Germline V gene sequence: CDR1 MDHEN, CDR2 SYDVKM. V dropped 6 bases and J dropped 1; count of bases not matched to a gene: 25. The CDR3 has 22 amino acids. The CDR3 region has the DNA TGTGCCAGCAGACCAATCGGGGGTCGGGGACAGGGATATTTTTTGAGCAATCAGCCCCAGCATTTT. Translated, it gives CASRPIGGRGQGYFLSNQPQHF.